This T cell receptor (beta chain) comes out of a study of cytomegalovirus exposure and HLA in healthy donors. Study observations and caveats: Subsequent analysis of the 120 or so validation repertoires found a tendency for first-cohort TCR clusters to co-occur.

Sequencing was performed with immunoSEQ multiplex PCR; in TCRdb, only in-frame clones are kept and a portion is missing. Here the sample spans fewer than 200,000 clones, around 87% being singletons. Germline V gene sequence: CDR1 SGHTA, CDR2 FQGNSA. The CDR3 is 18 residues long. V lost 4 bases to trimming and J lost 0 bases; unmatched junction nucleotides: 7. As regards this clone: What it binds is not known.

The validation cohort, a group of under 150 subjects, included the donors and was separate from the approximately 650-subject first cohort. Sequencing input: PBMCs. The chain uses TRBV7-2 and TRBJ2-6, with 9 nucleotides matching TRBD1. This receptor was obtained from a woman younger than 45 in good health and CMV-seronegative. CDR3 sequence (DNA): TGTGCCAGCAGCTCAGCGGACAGGGGACTCTCTGGGGCCAACGTCCTGACTTTC. Residues: CASSSADRGLSGANVLTF.